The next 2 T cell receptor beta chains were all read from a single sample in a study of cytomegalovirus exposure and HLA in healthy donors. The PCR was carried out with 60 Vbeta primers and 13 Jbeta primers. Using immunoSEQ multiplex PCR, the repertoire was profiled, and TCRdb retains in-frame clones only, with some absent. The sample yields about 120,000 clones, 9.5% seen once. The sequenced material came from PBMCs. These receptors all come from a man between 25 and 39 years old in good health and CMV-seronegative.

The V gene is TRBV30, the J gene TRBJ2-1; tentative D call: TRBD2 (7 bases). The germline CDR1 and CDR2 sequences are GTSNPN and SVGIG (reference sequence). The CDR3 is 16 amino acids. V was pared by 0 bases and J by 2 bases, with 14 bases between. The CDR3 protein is CAWSVLRGGTYNEQFF. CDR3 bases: TGTGCCTGGAGTGTACTTCGCGGGGGCACCTACAATGAGCAGTTCTTC.

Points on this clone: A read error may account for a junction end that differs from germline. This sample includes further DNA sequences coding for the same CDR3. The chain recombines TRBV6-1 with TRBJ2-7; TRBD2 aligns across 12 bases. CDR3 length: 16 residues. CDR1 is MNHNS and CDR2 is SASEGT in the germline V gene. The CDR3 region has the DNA TGTGCCAGCAGTGACGGTCTAGCGGGAGGGTTCGACGAACAGTACTTC. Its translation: CASSDGLAGGFDEQYF.